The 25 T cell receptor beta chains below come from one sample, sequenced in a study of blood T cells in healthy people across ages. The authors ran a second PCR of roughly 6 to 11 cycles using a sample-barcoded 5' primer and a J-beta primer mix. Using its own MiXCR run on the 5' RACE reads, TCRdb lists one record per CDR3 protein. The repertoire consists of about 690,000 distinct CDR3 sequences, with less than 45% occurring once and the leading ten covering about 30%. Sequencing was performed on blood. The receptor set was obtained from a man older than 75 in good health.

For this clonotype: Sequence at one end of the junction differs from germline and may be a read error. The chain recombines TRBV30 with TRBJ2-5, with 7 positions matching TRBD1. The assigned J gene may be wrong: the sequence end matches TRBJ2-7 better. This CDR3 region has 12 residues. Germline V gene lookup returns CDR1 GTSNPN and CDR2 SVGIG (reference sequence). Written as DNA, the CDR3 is TGTGCCGGGAGTGTACAGGGGTACGAGCAGTACTTC. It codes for CAGSVQGYEQYF.

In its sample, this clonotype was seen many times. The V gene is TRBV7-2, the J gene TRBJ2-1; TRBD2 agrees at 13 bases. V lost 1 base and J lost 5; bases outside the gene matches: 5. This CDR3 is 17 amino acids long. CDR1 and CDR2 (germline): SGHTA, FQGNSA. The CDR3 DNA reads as TGTGCCAGCAGCTTAGGGGGACTAGCGGGACGACACAATGAGCAGTTCTTC. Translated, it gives CASSLGGLAGRHNEQFF.

DNA of the CDR3: TGCGCCAGCAGGGAGGGATCCAGGTTGATATACGAGCGGTACTTC. Translation gives CASREGSRLIYERYF. V gene TRBV5-1 combines with J gene TRBJ2-5, with D possibly TRBD2 on 6 matching bases. Germline V gene lookup returns CDR1 SGHRS and CDR2 YFSETQ. This CDR3 has 15 amino acids. V lost 5 bases and J 13 bases, leaving 27 bases between the germline ends.

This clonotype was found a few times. CDR3 in DNA: TGTGCCAGCAGCTTAAGGGTCGGGGTCGCAGATACGCAGTATTTT. This gives the protein CASSLRVGVADTQYF. This chain connects TRBV7-2 to TRBJ2-3; a weak D match, TRBD2 (5 bases). In germline, CDR1 is SGHTA, CDR2 FQGNSA. Trimming cost V 2 bases and J 4 bases, with 13 bases left between them. This CDR3 region has 15 residues.

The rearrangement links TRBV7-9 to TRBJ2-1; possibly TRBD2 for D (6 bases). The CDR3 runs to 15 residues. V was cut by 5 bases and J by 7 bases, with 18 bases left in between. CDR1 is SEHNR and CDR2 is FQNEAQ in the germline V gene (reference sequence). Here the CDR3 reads CASSRQGGLGNEQFF. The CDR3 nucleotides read TGTGCCAGCAGCCGCCAAGGAGGGCTGGGGAATGAGCAGTTCTTC.

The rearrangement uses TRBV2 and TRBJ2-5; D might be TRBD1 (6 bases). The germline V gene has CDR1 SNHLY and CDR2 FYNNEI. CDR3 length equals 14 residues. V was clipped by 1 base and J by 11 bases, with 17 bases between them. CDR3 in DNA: TGTGCCAGCAGTGAAGAGAGGGGGAGCAGTGAGCAGTACTTC. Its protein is CASSEERGSSEQYF.

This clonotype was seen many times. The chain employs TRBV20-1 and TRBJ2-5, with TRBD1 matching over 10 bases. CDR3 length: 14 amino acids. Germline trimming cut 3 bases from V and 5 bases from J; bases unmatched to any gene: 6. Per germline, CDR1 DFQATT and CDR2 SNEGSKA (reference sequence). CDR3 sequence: CSASPGTGDETQYF. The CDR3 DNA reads TGCAGTGCTAGTCCCGGGACAGGGGATGAGACCCAGTACTTC.

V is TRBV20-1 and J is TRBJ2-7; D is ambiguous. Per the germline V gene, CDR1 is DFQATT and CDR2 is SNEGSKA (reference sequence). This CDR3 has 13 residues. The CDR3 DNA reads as TGCAGCGCGAGGAAGGGTACTTTGCGCGAGCAGTACTTC. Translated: CSARKGTLREQYF.

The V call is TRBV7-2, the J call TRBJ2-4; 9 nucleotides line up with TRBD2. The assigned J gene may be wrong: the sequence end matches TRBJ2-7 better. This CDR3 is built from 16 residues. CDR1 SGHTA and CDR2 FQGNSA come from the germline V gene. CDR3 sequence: CASSSRRCGRVHEQYF. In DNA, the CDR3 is TGTGCCAGCAGCTCCCGCCGGTGCGGGAGGGTCCACGAGCAGTACTTC.

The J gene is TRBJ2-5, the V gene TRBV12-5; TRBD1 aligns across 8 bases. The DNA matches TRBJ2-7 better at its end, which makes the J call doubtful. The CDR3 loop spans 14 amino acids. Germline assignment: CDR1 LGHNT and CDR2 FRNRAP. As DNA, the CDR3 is TGTGCTAGTGGTTTGGAGACAGGGGCCCACGAGCAGTACTTC. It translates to CASGLETGAHEQYF.

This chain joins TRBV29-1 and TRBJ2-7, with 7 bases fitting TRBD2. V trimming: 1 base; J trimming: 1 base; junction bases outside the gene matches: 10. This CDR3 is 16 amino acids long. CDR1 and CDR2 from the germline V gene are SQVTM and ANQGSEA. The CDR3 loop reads CSVEVDERDPSYEQYF. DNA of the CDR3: TGCAGCGTTGAAGTGGATGAGCGGGATCCATCCTACGAGCAGTACTTC.

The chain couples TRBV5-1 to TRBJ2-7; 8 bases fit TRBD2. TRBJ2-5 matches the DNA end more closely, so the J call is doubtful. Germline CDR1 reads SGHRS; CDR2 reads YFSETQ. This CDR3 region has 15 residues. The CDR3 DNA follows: TGCGCCAGCAGCGGGGATAGCGGGGCACAAGAGACCCAGTACTTC. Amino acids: CASSGDSGAQETQYF.

The DNA for the CDR3 is TGTGCCAGCAGTGAATGGCAAAGCTCGGGCCCCGATGAGCAGTTCTTC. Its protein product is CASSEWQSSGPDEQFF. This chain joins TRBV6-1 and TRBJ2-1; D not resolved. This CDR3 region has 16 residues. Germline V gene data show CDR1 as MNHNS and CDR2 as SASEGT. Trimming pared 2 bases from V and 8 bases from J, leaving 19 bases between.

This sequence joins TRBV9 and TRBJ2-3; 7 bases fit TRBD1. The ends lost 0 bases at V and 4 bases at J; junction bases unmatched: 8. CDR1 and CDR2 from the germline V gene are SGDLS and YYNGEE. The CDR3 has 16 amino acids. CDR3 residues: CASSVEVGQGADTQYF. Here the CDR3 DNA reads TGTGCCAGCAGCGTAGAAGTAGGGCAGGGGGCAGATACGCAGTATTTT.

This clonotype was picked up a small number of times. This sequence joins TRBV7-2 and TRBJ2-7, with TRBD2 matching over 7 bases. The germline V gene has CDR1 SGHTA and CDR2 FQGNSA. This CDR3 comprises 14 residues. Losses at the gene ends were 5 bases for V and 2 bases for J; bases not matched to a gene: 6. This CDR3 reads CASSPTSGAYEQYF. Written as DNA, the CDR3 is TGTGCCAGCAGCCCTACGAGCGGGGCCTACGAGCAGTACTTC.

CDR3 DNA sequence: TGTGCCAGCTCACCAAGGGCGGCCGTTGATGAGCAGTTCTTC. Its protein is CASSPRAAVDEQFF. This chain links TRBV18 with TRBJ2-1; D call uncertain. Germline V gene data show CDR1 as KGHSH and CDR2 as LQKENI. V was trimmed by 2 bases and J by 8 bases, leaving 13 bases between them. There are 14 residues in the CDR3.

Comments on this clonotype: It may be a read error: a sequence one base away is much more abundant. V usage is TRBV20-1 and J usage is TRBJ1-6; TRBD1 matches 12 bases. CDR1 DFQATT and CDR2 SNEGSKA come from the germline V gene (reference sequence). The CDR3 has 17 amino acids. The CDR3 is CSAQRPGQGARNSPPHF. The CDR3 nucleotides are TGCAGTGCTCAGAGGCCGGGACAGGGGGCCCGTAATTCACCCCCCCACTTT.

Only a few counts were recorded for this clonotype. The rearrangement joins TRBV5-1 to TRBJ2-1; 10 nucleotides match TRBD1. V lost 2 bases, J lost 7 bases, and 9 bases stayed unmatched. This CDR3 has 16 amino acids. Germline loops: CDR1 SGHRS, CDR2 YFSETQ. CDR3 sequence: CASSFLPGQGYNEQFF. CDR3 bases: TGCGCCAGCAGCTTCCTACCGGGACAGGGGTATAATGAGCAGTTCTTC.

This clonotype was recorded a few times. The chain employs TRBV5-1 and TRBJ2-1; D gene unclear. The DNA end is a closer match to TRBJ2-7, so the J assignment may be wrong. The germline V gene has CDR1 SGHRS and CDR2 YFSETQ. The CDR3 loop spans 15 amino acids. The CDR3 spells CASSPLPSSYNEQYF. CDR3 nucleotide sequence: TGCGCCAGCTCCCCCCTTCCAAGCTCCTACAATGAGCAGTACTTC.

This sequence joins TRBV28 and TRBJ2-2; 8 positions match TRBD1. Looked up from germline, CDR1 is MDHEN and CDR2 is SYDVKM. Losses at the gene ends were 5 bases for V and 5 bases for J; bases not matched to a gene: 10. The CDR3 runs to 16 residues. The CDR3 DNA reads TGTGCCAGCAGTCCCCAGGGGGCGTCGAGAACCGGGGAGCTGTTTTTT. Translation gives CASSPQGASRTGELFF. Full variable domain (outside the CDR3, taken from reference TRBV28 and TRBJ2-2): DVKVTQSSRYLVKRTGEKVFLECVQDMDHENMFWYRQDPGLGLRLIYFSYDVKMKEKGDIPEGYSVSREKKERFSLILESASTNQTSMYLCASSPQGASRTGELFFGEGSRLTVL.

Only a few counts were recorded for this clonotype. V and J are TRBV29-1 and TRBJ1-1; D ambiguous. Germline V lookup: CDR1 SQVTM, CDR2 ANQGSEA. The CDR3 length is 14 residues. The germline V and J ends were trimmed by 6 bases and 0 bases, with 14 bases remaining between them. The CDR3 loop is CSVLLQSLNTEAFF. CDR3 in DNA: TGCAGCGTCTTATTACAGAGTCTGAACACTGAAGCTTTCTTT.

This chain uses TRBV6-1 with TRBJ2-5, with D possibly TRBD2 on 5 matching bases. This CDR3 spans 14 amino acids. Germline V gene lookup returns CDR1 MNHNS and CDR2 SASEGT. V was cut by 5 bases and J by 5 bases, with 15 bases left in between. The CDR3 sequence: CASSTRAPGETQYF. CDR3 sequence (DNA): TGTGCCAGCAGTACCCGGGCCCCGGGGGAGACCCAGTACTTC.

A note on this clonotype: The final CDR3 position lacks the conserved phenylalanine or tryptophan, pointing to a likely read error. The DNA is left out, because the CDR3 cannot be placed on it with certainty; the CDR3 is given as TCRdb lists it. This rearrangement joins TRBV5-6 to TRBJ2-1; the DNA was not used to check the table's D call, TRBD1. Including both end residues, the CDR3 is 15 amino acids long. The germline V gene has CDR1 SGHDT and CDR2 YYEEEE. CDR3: CASSLGRTGTGAFSY.

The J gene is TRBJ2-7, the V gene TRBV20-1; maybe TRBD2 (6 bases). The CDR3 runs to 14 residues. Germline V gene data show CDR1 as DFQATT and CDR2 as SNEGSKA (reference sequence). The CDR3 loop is CIPDVGTSGYEQYF. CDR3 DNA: TGCATCCCAGATGTTGGGACTTCGGGTTACGAGCAGTACTTC.

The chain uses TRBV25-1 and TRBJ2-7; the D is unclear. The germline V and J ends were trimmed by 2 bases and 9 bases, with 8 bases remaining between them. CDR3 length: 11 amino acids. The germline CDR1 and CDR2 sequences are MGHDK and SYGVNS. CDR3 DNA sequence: TGTGCCAGCAGTGAAGTTGGTGGGCAGTACTTC. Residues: CASSEVGGQYF.